These 28 T cell receptor beta chains were all obtained from the same sample, sequenced in a study of human T cells and chemical hapten exposure. TCRdb reprocessed the RACE reads via MiXCR and lists one record per CDR3 protein. The data contain some 180,000 distinct CDR3 sequences, around 24% of them singletons. Specified time point: patch test 1, 2 weeks after DPC sensitization. Treatment reported: therapeutic diphenylcyclopropenone sensitization with weekly scalp DPC. The sample in question was whole blood, obtained in connection with sensitization to the hapten diphenylcyclopropenone (DPC). The receptors here all came from a woman in her forties or fifties with alopecia areata. Some clones in this sample may be carry-over from other donors' samples.

At least ten counts were recorded for this clonotype. The chain has TRBV5-1 and TRBJ2-1; 9 positions match TRBD2. J gave up 6 bases and V 5 bases, and 12 bases lay outside the gene matches. The CDR3 sequence is 16 residues long. The germline CDR1 and CDR2 sequences are SGHRS and YFSETQ. The CDR3 DNA reads as TGCGCCAGCAGTTTAGTGGTGGGACTAGCCATCAATGAGCAGTTCTTC. Encoded protein: CASSLVVGLAINEQFF.

The chain couples TRBV29-1 to TRBJ2-7; tentatively, D is TRBD1 (6 bases). Trimming left V 5 bases short and J 2 bases short, with 10 bases between. The CDR3 is made up of 12 amino acids. Germline lookup yields CDR1 SQVTM and CDR2 ANQGSEA. The CDR3 DNA is TGCAGCGTTAGTACAGGGCCCTACGAGCAGTACTTC. It specifies CSVSTGPYEQYF.

The rearrangement links TRBV7-8 to TRBJ2-3; maybe TRBD2 (6 bases). Germline loops: CDR1 SGHVS, CDR2 FQNEAQ. The CDR3 has 15 residues. V dropped 5 bases and J dropped 15 bases, with 27 bases sitting between them. The CDR3 DNA sequence: TGTGCCAGCAGCCCAGTCAGATCCCGGGACTCTCTTTCCTATTTT. Translating gives CASSPVRSRDSLSYF. Based on the CDR3 plus reference TRBV7-8 and TRBJ2-3, the full variable domain is GAGVSQSPRYKVAKRGQDVALRCDPISGHVSLFWYQQALGQGPEFLTYFQNEAQLDKSGLPSDRFFAERPEGSVSTLKIQRTQQEDSAVYLCASSPVRSRDSLSYFGPGTRLTVL.

This clonotype was recorded a few times. The CDR3 nucleotides are TGTGCCAGCAGCCCCGACCCAGGGTTGAACACTGAAGCTTTCTTT. This sequence encodes CASSPDPGLNTEAFF. The chain employs TRBV12-3 or TRBV12-4 and TRBJ1-1, with D possibly TRBD1 on 5 matching bases. The CDR3 has 15 amino acids. With 6 bases removed from V and 0 bases from J, the gap between germline ends came to 14 bases.

The chain is built from TRBV10-3 and TRBJ1-5; unclear D gene. The germline V gene encodes CDR1 ENHRY and CDR2 SYGVKD. V dropped 0 bases and J dropped 0 bases, with 6 bases sitting between them. The CDR3 has 15 amino acids. Here the CDR3 reads CAISESANSNQPQHF. In DNA, the CDR3 is TGTGCCATCAGTGAGTCGGCAAATAGCAATCAGCCCCAGCATTTT.

This clonotype was observed a few times. The chain carries TRBV5-1 and TRBJ2-7; 7 bases agree with TRBD1. In germline, CDR1 is SGHRS, CDR2 YFSETQ. J was trimmed by 3 bases and V by 4 bases; bases with no gene match: 7. This CDR3 spans 14 amino acids. This CDR3 is CASSIGQAVYEQYF. CDR3 nucleotide sequence: TGCGCCAGCAGCATCGGACAGGCAGTCTACGAGCAGTACTTC. Complete variable domain (other parts from reference TRBV5-1 and TRBJ2-7): KAGVTQTPRYLIKTRGQQVTLSCSPISGHRSVSWYQQTPGQGLQFLFEYFSETQRNKGNFPGRFSGRQFSNSRSEMNVSTLELGDSALYLCASSIGQAVYEQYFGPGTRLTVT.

The gene calls are TRBV13 and TRBJ2-1; TRBD2 aligns across 7 bases. The V gene end was trimmed by 3 bases and the J gene end by 6 bases; junction bases not matched to a gene: 11. The germline gives CDR1 PRHDT, CDR2 FYEKMQ (reference sequence). The CDR3 sequence is 16 residues long. The CDR3 loop is CASSFGPGGSGNEQFF. The CDR3 nucleotides read TGTGCCAGCAGCTTTGGCCCGGGAGGTTCGGGCAATGAGCAGTTCTTC. Supplemented by reference TRBV13 and TRBJ2-1, the full variable domain reads AAGVIQSPRHLIKEKRETATLKCYPIPRHDTVYWYQQGPGQDPQFLISFYEKMQSDKGSIPDRFSAQQFSDYHSELNMSSLELGDSALYFCASSFGPGGSGNEQFFGPGTRLTVL.

V and J are TRBV10-2 and TRBJ2-5, with 12 bases fitting TRBD2. Germline-derived CDR1 and CDR2 are WSHSY and SAAADI. The CDR3 runs to 15 residues. The ends lost 6 bases at V and 9 bases at J; junction bases unmatched: 11. CDR3 residues: CASRNGPGTSGPQYF. The CDR3 DNA is TGCGCCAGCAGGAACGGTCCGGGGACTAGCGGGCCCCAGTACTTC.

This clonotype came up a few times. The V and J genes are TRBV10-3 and TRBJ2-3; 10 nucleotides line up with TRBD2. The V segment lost 2 bases and the J segment 8 bases; nucleotides outside the gene matches: 7. The CDR3 extends over 15 amino acids. Per the germline V gene, CDR1 is ENHRY and CDR2 is SYGVKD. The chain's CDR3 is CAISEAGTSDATQYF. CDR3 sequence (DNA): TGTGCCATCAGTGAGGCGGGGACTAGCGACGCTACGCAGTATTTT.

Comments on this clonotype: One end of the junction is discordant with germline, which a read error may explain. The chain carries TRBV7-7 and TRBJ1-5; 8 positions agree with TRBD1. The CDR3 totals 15 residues. The germline V gene encodes CDR1 SSHAT and CDR2 FNYEAQ (reference sequence). Here the CDR3 reads CASIPGQGGSQPQHF. In DNA, the CDR3 is TGTGCTAGCATCCCCGGACAGGGAGGGTCGCAGCCCCAGCATTTT.

This chain joins TRBV29-1 and TRBJ1-3; D is ambiguous. V lost 8 bases and J 0 bases, leaving 8 bases between the germline ends. Per the germline V gene, CDR1 is SQVTM and CDR2 is ANQGSEA. The CDR3 extends over 12 amino acids. The DNA of the CDR3 is TGCAGCACTACAGACTCTGGAAACACCATATATTTT. Translated, it gives CSTTDSGNTIYF.

The CDR3 loop is CASGGRVEQYF. The CDR3 DNA sequence: TGTGCCAGCGGAGGGAGGGTTGAGCAGTACTTC. The gene calls are TRBV11-2 and TRBJ2-7; 7 positions agree with TRBD2. In germline, CDR1 is SGHAT, CDR2 FQNNGV. After removal of 8 bases from V and 7 bases from J, the junction contained 5 bases not matched to a gene. The CDR3 runs to 11 residues.

V gene TRBV11-2 combines with J gene TRBJ2-1; TRBD2 matches 7 bases. Germline CDR1 reads SGHAT; CDR2 reads FQNNGV. The CDR3 is 15 amino acids. V lost 5 bases to trimming and J lost 2 bases; unmatched junction nucleotides: 6. The CDR3 nucleotides read TGTGCCAGCAGCCTGAGACTAGCCCCCTACAATGAGCAGTTCTTC. This codes for CASSLRLAPYNEQFF.

This rearrangement joins TRBV12-3 or TRBV12-4 to TRBJ1-4; D is ambiguous. CDR3 length equals 13 residues. The V and J ends lost 2 bases and 4 bases respectively, with 5 bases between them. The CDR3 region has the DNA TGTGCCAGCAGTTTACAGATTAATGAAAAACTGTTTTTT. Residues: CASSLQINEKLFF.

The rearrangement uses TRBV5-1 and TRBJ2-5; perhaps TRBD2 as D (6 bases). Trimming took 3 bases from V and 4 from J, leaving 16 bases between them. CDR1 is SGHRS and CDR2 is YFSETQ in the germline V gene. The CDR3 contains 15 residues. The CDR3 region is CASSSRRASRETQYF. CDR3 sequence (DNA): TGCGCCAGCAGCTCTCGGAGGGCCAGTAGAGAGACCCAGTACTTC.

This clonotype appeared a few times. This chain joins TRBV6-5 and TRBJ2-1; TRBD2 aligns across 12 bases. V lost 4 bases, J lost 9 bases, and 16 bases stayed unmatched. The CDR3 has 18 amino acids. Germline CDR1 is MNHEY and CDR2 is SVGAGI. This CDR3 reads CASSSTSPGTSGFSEQFF. CDR3 DNA sequence: TGTGCCAGCAGTTCAACTTCTCCCGGGACTAGCGGGTTTAGTGAGCAGTTCTTC.

This clonotype was seen a few times. This chain links TRBV20-1 with TRBJ2-7; 7 nucleotides line up with TRBD2. V lost 0 bases and J lost 2; bases outside the gene matches: 10. Germline CDR1 DFQATT, CDR2 SNEGSKA (reference sequence). The CDR3 contains 16 residues. In DNA, the CDR3 is TGCAGTGCTAGAGATCTGGGGGAGGGGCCAACCTACGAGCAGTACTTC. Its protein is CSARDLGEGPTYEQYF.

The chain joins TRBV7-9 to TRBJ1-2; D unresolved. The CDR3 length is 13 residues. V dropped 5 bases and J dropped 1 base, with 8 bases sitting between them. Germline CDR1 and CDR2: SEHNR and FQNEAQ (reference sequence). In nucleotides, the CDR3 is TGTGCCAGCAGCCAGCCGGTTAACTATGGCTACACCTTC. It encodes CASSQPVNYGYTF.

This clonotype was seen more than once but under ten times. This chain links TRBV29-1 with TRBJ2-6; unclear D gene. Germline-derived CDR1 and CDR2 are SQVTM and ANQGSEA. The CDR3 is 15 residues long. Trimming removed 5 bases at V and 0 bases at J, with 11 bases between. The CDR3 loop is CSVSDGSSGANVLTF. The CDR3, as DNA: TGCAGCGTTTCAGACGGCAGCTCTGGGGCCAACGTCCTGACTTTC.

This clonotype occurred once. The gene calls are TRBV29-1 and TRBJ2-7, with D possibly TRBD1 on 6 matching bases. V shed 1 base and J shed 5 bases, with 12 bases lying between them. The CDR3 sequence is 13 residues long. Germline V gives CDR1 SQVTM, CDR2 ANQGSEA. CDR3 protein: CSVEGQGSHEQYF. The DNA of the CDR3 is TGCAGCGTTGAAGGGCAGGGGTCCCACGAGCAGTACTTC.

This chain connects TRBV12-3 or TRBV12-4 to TRBJ1-5; D possibly corresponds to TRBD1 (5 bases). V lost 8 bases and J 3 bases, leaving 11 bases between the germline ends. The CDR3 loop spans 13 amino acids. CDR3 in amino acids: CASRDRNNQPQHF. The DNA for the CDR3 is TGTGCCAGCCGGGACCGCAACAATCAGCCCCAGCATTTT.

The chain is built from TRBV7-9 and TRBJ2-3; D call uncertain. Looked up from germline, CDR1 is SEHNR and CDR2 is FQNEAQ (reference sequence). The CDR3 covers 15 residues. Deletions cut 1 base from V and 0 bases from J, with 8 bases between. CDR3 nucleotide sequence: TGTGCCAGCAGCTTAGGCGACTCTAGCACAGATACGCAGTATTTT. As protein: CASSLGDSSTDTQYF.

The chain uses TRBV29-1 and TRBJ2-1; 8 bases are shared with TRBD1. This CDR3 spans 13 amino acids. Losses at the gene ends were 0 bases for V and 6 bases for J; bases not matched to a gene: 1. Germline CDR1 SQVTM, CDR2 ANQGSEA. This CDR3 reads CSVEDQGANEQFF. CDR3 DNA sequence: TGCAGCGTTGAAGATCAGGGGGCCAATGAGCAGTTCTTC.

This clonotype was counted only a few times. V is TRBV12-3 or TRBV12-4 and J is TRBJ2-7, with 8 positions matching TRBD1. The CDR3 consists of 13 residues. V dropped 7 bases and J dropped 5; count of bases not matched to a gene: 7. CDR3 region: CASTLTGADEQYF. In nucleotides, the CDR3 is TGTGCCAGCACCTTGACAGGGGCGGACGAGCAGTACTTC.

The CDR3 coding sequence is TGCAGTGCTAACAGACAGGGGGCTTTCTCCTACGAGCAGTACTTC. Its translation: CSANRQGAFSYEQYF. The chain carries TRBV20-1 and TRBJ2-7; TRBD1 agrees at 10 bases. The V and J ends lost 4 bases and 0 bases, in that order; junction bases with no gene match: 6. CDR1 and CDR2 from the germline V gene are DFQATT and SNEGSKA (reference sequence). The CDR3 totals 15 residues.

The chain couples TRBV20-1 to TRBJ2-2, with 9 bases that match TRBD1. V lost 5 bases and J lost 6; bases outside the gene matches: 10. Germline CDR1 reads DFQATT; CDR2 reads SNEGSKA (reference sequence). This CDR3 has 15 residues. The DNA for the CDR3 is TGCAGTGCTTATCCTGGACAGGGGCGATCCGGGGAGCTGTTTTTT. Translation: CSAYPGQGRSGELFF.

The V and J genes are TRBV2 and TRBJ2-5, with D uncertain. The CDR3 length is 14 residues. CDR1 SNHLY and CDR2 FYNNEI come from the germline V gene. V gave up 3 bases and J gave up 5 bases, with 13 bases separating them. In DNA form, the CDR3 reads TGTGCCAGCAGTGACCGCGACCGGCAGGAGACCCAGTACTTC. Protein: CASSDRDRQETQYF.

This chain connects TRBV19 to TRBJ1-1, with D perhaps matching TRBD1 (6 bases). CDR3 length: 15 residues. Germline assignment: CDR1 LNHDA and CDR2 SQIVND (reference sequence). Trimming removed 5 bases at V and 0 bases at J, with 13 bases between. As DNA, the CDR3 is TGTGCCAGTAGTTTTGGACAGACTTTGAACACTGAAGCTTTCTTT. Protein sequence: CASSFGQTLNTEAFF. Based on the CDR3 plus reference TRBV19 and TRBJ1-1, the full variable domain is DGGITQSPKYLFRKEGQNVTLSCEQNLNHDAMYWYRQDPGQGLRLIYYSQIVNDFQKGDIAEGYSVSREKKESFPLTVTSAQKNPTAFYLCASSFGQTLNTEAFFGQGTRLTVV.